This TCR beta chain was profiled in a study of blood T cell repertoires in COVID-19. Only one count was recorded for this clone. Authors' data handling: Estimates of nucleated cell counts were drawn from the amplification of reference gene primers. Sequencing used immunoSEQ multiplex PCR; TCRdb keeps in-frame clones, though not all of them. V, J and clone size were drawn from that table, and D and trimming were deduced from the DNA. In the table there are about 74,000 clones, 70% to 90% of which are singletons. This CDR3 has 12 residues. Germline lookup yields CDR1 SQVTM and CDR2 ANQGSEA. V was trimmed by 5 bases and J by 5 bases, leaving 12 bases between them.

The rearrangement joins TRBV29-1 to TRBJ1-2, with TRBD1 as a possible D gene (6 bases). The sequencing sample was made of peripheral blood. The receptor's source is a woman older than 75 with active or convalescent COVID-19. The CDR3 region is CSVTGIDYGYTF. The CDR3 bases are TGCAGCGTTACAGGGATCGATTATGGCTACACCTTC.